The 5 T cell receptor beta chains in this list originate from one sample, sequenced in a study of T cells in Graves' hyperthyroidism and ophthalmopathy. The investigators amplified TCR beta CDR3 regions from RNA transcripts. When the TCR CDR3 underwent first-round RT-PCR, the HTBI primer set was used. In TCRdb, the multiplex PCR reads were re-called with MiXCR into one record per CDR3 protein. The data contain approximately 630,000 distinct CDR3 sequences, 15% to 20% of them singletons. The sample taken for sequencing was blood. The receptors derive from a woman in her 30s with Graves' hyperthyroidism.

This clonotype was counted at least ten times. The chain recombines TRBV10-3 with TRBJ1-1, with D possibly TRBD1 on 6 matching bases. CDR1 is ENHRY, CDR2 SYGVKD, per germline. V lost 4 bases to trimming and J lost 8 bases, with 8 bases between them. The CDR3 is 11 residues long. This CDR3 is CAISAGTEAFF. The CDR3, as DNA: TGTGCCATCAGTGCCGGGACAGAAGCTTTCTTT.

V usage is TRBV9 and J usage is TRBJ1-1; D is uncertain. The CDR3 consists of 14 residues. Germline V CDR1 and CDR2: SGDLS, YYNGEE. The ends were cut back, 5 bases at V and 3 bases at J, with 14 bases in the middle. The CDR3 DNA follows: TGTGCCAGCAGTGTCCAGATTGAGGACACTGAAGCTTTCTTT. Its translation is CASSVQIEDTEAFF.

In DNA form, the CDR3 reads TGTGCCAGCAGCCAAGAGGAACTAGCGGGATCCGGGGAGCTGTTTTTT. Residues: CASSQEELAGSGELFF. V is TRBV4-2 and J is TRBJ2-2, with TRBD2 identical over 10 bases. The CDR3 totals 16 residues. Germline V CDR1 and CDR2: LGHNA, YNFKEQ. V gave up 0 bases and J gave up 6 bases; unmatched junction bases: 4.

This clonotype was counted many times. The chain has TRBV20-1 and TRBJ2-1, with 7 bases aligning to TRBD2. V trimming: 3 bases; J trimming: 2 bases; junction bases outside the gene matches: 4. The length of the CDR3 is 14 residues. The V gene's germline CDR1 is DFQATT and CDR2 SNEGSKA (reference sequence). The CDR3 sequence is CSASGRHPYNEQFF. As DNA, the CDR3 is TGCAGTGCTAGCGGGAGGCATCCCTACAATGAGCAGTTCTTC.

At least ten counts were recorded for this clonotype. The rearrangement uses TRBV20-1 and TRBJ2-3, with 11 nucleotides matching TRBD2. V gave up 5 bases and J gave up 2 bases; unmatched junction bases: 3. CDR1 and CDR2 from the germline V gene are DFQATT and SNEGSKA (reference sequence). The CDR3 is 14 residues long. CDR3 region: CSARLAGNTDTQYF. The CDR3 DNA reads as TGCAGTGCTCGACTAGCGGGGAACACAGATACGCAGTATTTT.